One TCR beta chain is described in this entry. Method: immunoSEQ multiplex PCR; TCRdb's copy keeps in-frame clones and lacks some. This sample has 400,000 to 500,000 clones; 75% to 90% occur once, and the top ten carry about 1.5%. The data belong to a study of blood T cell repertoires in COVID-19. The receptor's source is a young woman with active or convalescent COVID-19. Sequencing input: peripheral blood.

Written as DNA, the CDR3 is TGTGCCAGCAGCTTTCGGGCGGGAGGGCAAGAGACCCAGTACTTC. Amino acids: CASSFRAGGQETQYF. This sequence joins TRBV7-2 and TRBJ2-5; 9 nucleotides agree with TRBD2. This CDR3 is 15 amino acids long. V shed 3 bases and J 2 bases; nucleotides not matched to a gene: 4. CDR1 and CDR2 (germline): SGHTA, FQGNSA.